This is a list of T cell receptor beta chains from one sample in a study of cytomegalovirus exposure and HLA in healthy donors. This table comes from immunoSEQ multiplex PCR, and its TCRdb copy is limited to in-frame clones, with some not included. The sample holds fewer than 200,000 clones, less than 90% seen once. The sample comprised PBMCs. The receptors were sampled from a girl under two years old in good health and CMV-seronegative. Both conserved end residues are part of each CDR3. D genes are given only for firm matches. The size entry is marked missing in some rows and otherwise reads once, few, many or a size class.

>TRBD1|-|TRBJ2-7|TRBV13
TGTGCCAGCAGCCTGAGGGGAGAGGGGGCTTCCTACGAGCAGTACTTC
CASSLRGEGASYEQYF
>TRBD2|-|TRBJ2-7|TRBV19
TGTGCCAGTCGGAGACTAGCGGGAGCAGGAGAGCAGTACTTC
CASRRLAGAGEQYF
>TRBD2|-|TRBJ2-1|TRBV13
TGTGCCAGCAGCTTATTAATGTCTAGCGGGGATGAGCAGTTCTTC
CASSLLMSSGDEQFF
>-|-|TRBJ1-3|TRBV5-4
TGTGCCAGCAGCTGGACACCTTCTGGAAACACCATATATTTT
CASSWTPSGNTIYF
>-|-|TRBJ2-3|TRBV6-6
TGTGCCAGCACTTTGGCTAGCGAAACAGATACGCAGTATTTT
CASTLASETDTQYF
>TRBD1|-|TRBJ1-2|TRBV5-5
TGTGCCAGCAGCTTTAATGGGCTGCCGGGACAGGGGGCGTTTTATGGCTACACCTTC
CASSFNGLPGQGAFYGYTF
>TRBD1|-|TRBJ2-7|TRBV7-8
TGTGCCAGCAGCTTAGCCCGGGACAGACCCTACGAGCAGTACTTC
CASSLARDRPYEQYF
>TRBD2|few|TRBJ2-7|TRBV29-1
TGCAGCGTGGCTAGCGGGGGGCGGACCTACGAGCAGTACTTC
CSVASGGRTYEQYF
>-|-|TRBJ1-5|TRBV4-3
TGCGCCAGCAGCCAAGACTGGGGGGATCAGCCCCAGCATTTT
CASSQDWGDQPQHF
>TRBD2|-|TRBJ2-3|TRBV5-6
TGTGCCAGCAGCTTGTGGGGGAGGGCAGATACGCAGTATTTT
CASSLWGRADTQYF
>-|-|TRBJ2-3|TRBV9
TGTGCCAGCAGCGGACATCTTAACGGAGATACGCAGTATTTT
CASSGHLNGDTQYF
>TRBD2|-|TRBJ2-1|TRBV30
TGTGCCTGGAGTGTATCTGGCCCACTAGCGGGAGCATACAATGAGCAGTTCTTC
CAWSVSGPLAGAYNEQFF
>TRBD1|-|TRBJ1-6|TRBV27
TGTGCCAGCAGTGTACCGGGACAGCAAGATTCACCCCTCCACTTT
CASSVPGQQDSPLHF
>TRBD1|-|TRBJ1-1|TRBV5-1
TGCGCCAGCAGTAGACAGGGAATTAAGGGCACTGAAGCTTTCTTT
CASSRQGIKGTEAFF
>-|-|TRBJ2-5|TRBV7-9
TGTGCCAGCAGCTTGGAGCGGGCAGAGACCCAGTACTTC
CASSLERAETQYF
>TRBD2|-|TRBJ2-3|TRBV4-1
TGCGCCAGCAGCCCGCTAGCGGGAGTGGGGACAGATACGCAGTATTTT
CASSPLAGVGTDTQYF
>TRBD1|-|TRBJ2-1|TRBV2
TGTGCCAGCAGTCTCAGGACAGGGGGCTACAATGAGCAGTTCTTC
CASSLRTGGYNEQFF
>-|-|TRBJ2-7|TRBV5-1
TGCGCCAGCAGCTTGGGGGGAGGCTCCTACGAGCAGTACTTC
CASSLGGGSYEQYF
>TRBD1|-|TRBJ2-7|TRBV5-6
TGTGCCAGCCGCTATGGCAGGGGGAGACCCGTCTCCTACGAGCAGTACTTC
CASRYGRGRPVSYEQYF
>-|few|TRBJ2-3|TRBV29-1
TGCAGCGTTGTTCTTCTCACAGATACGCAGTATTTT
CSVVLLTDTQYF
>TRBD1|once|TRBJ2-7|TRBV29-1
TGCAGCGTAGCTATTGGACAGGCCTACGAGCAGTACTTC
CSVAIGQAYEQYF
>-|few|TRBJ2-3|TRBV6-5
TGTGCCAGCAGTTACTCAGGGGGCGGGAAGGTAGCTACGCAGTATTTT
CASSYSGGGKVATQYF
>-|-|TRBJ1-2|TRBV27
TGTGCCAGCAGTTTGAGGGAATCCTATGGCTACACCTTC
CASSLRESYGYTF
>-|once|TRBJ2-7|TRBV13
TGTGCCAGCAGCTTACGACTAGGCACGAGCTCCTACGAGCAGTACTTC
CASSLRLGTSSYEQYF